Sequencing of this TCR beta chain was carried out in a study of blood T cell repertoires in COVID-19. Across under 25 US areas, participants ranged in age from about 18 to 89 years. TCRdb keeps only in-frame clones here, not all; method: immunoSEQ multiplex PCR. This sample has about 200,000 clones, with around 85% found just once. Trimming removed 4 bases from V and 4 bases from J; junction bases left unmatched: 7. Germline V gene sequence: CDR1 SEHNR, CDR2 FQNEAQ (reference sequence). The CDR3 contains 15 residues. The receptor's source is a woman aged 40 to 49 with acute COVID-19. The chain employs TRBV7-9 and TRBJ1-2; 9 bases are a match to TRBD1. The material sequenced was PBMCs or T cells enriched from blood (not recorded which). The DNA of the CDR3 is TGTGCCAGCAGCTCAGGGACAGGGAGAGGCTATGGCTACACCTTC. Translating it yields CASSSGTGRGYGYTF.